The 31 T cell receptor beta chains below were found in one sample sequenced in a study of cytotoxic CD8 clonotypes in ibrutinib-treated CLL. This table comes from immunoSEQ multiplex PCR, and its TCRdb copy is limited to in-frame clones, with some not included. Here the sample spans about 160,000 clones, approximately 80% being singletons. Source: PBMCs, taken after 24 months of ibrutinib treatment. These receptors came from a human donor with chronic lymphocytic leukemia.

The J gene is TRBJ1-5, the V gene TRBV4-1; D gene unclear. Germline V CDR1 and CDR2: MGHRA, YSYEKL. This CDR3 has 16 residues. The V end was cut by 0 bases, the J end by 9 bases, with 18 bases between. The CDR3 bases are TGCGCCAGCAGCCAAGATCTAATCTCCTATCTCGGGCCCCAGCATTTT. It codes for CASSQDLISYLGPQHF.

This sequence joins TRBV7-9 and TRBJ2-3; D tentatively reads TRBD1 or TRBD2 (5 bases each). V was cut by 10 bases and J by 2 bases, with 13 bases left in between. This CDR3 contains 13 residues. Per germline, CDR1 SEHNR and CDR2 FQNEAQ (reference sequence). The CDR3 region has the DNA TGTGCCATCTGGGTGGGGGACACAGATACGCAGTATTTT. As protein: CAIWVGDTDTQYF.

The chain couples TRBV7-9 to TRBJ1-5; D is undetermined. The CDR3 spans 16 residues. V was cut by 5 bases and J by 0 bases, with 14 bases left in between. The germline V gene encodes CDR1 SEHNR and CDR2 FQNEAQ (reference sequence). CDR3 loop: CASSPQDWYSNQPQHF. CDR3 DNA: TGTGCCAGCAGCCCCCAAGATTGGTATAGCAATCAGCCCCAGCATTTT.

The rearrangement joins TRBV5-1 to TRBJ1-6; the match to TRBD1 covers 10 bases. Germline V gene data show CDR1 as SGHRS and CDR2 as YFSETQ. The CDR3 covers 15 residues. V was clipped by 3 bases and J by 7 bases; unmatched bases: 4. CDR3 in DNA: TGCGCCAGCAGCTGGGGGACAGGGGACAATTCACCCCTCCACTTT. Translation gives CASSWGTGDNSPLHF.

This chain links TRBV25-1 with TRBJ1-1; D gene uncertain. Germline V gives CDR1 MGHDK, CDR2 SYGVNS. The CDR3 sequence is 13 residues long. V was cut by 8 bases and J by 2 bases, with 12 bases left in between. CDR3 nucleotides: TGTGCCAGCCACCATCCCCTCAACACTGAAGCTTTCTTT. It codes for CASHHPLNTEAFF.

This chain joins TRBV6-5 and TRBJ1-1, with TRBD1 matching 7 bases. Germline values: CDR1 MNHEY, CDR2 SVGAGI. The V and J ends lost 3 bases and 6 bases, in that order; junction bases with no gene match: 4. The CDR3 extends over 13 amino acids. CDR3 bases: TGTGCCAGCAGTTATCCCCAGGGGGCTGAAGCTTTCTTT. This sequence encodes CASSYPQGAEAFF.

The chain links TRBV15 to TRBJ1-2; D uncertain. Germline lookup yields CDR1 LNHNV and CDR2 YYDKDF (reference sequence). CDR3 length: 14 amino acids. Trimming cost V 0 bases and J 3 bases, with 8 bases left between them. The CDR3 loop reads CATSRDPGDYGYTF. The CDR3 bases are TGTGCCACCAGCAGAGACCCTGGCGACTATGGCTACACCTTC.

This clone was found once. The rearrangement links TRBV28 to TRBJ1-2, with D uncertain. V was cut by 4 bases and J by 4 bases, with 7 bases left in between. The germline CDR1 and CDR2 sequences are MDHEN and SYDVKM. The length of the CDR3 is 12 residues. The CDR3 here is CASSSRSYGYTF. CDR3 sequence (DNA): TGTGCCAGCAGTTCCCGCTCCTATGGCTACACCTTC.

The chain couples TRBV25-1 to TRBJ1-6; D call uncertain. V lost 7 bases and J lost 7, with 14 bases in between. This CDR3 spans 14 amino acids. Germline V gene data show CDR1 as MGHDK and CDR2 as SYGVNS. CDR3 residues: CASTRHSENSPLHF. The CDR3 DNA follows: TGTGCCAGCACCCGGCACAGTGAAAATTCACCCCTCCACTTT.

This chain connects TRBV28 to TRBJ2-1, with D perhaps matching TRBD1 (6 bases). CDR3 length equals 14 residues. Germline V gene lookup returns CDR1 MDHEN and CDR2 SYDVKM. V dropped 2 bases and J dropped 8 bases, with 13 bases sitting between them. The CDR3 DNA follows: TGTGCCAGCAGTTTAAGGGACATAGGGCATGAGCAGTTCTTC. Protein product: CASSLRDIGHEQFF.

This clone occurred a few times. This sequence joins TRBV30 and TRBJ1-5; D perhaps matches TRBD1 (5 bases). The V gene's germline CDR1 is GTSNPN and CDR2 SVGIG (reference sequence). The CDR3 sequence is 17 residues long. V lost 4 bases to trimming and J lost 6 bases, with 25 bases between them. The CDR3, as DNA: TGTGCCTGGACATTCGGGGGGTCTTCTATAGTCAGTCAGCCCCAGCATTTT. Protein product: CAWTFGGSSIVSQPQHF.

This clone was observed a single time. This chain uses TRBV9 with TRBJ2-7; TRBD1 aligns across 7 bases. CDR1 SGDLS and CDR2 YYNGEE come from the germline V gene. Trimming cost V 4 bases and J 2 bases; bases outside gene matches: 6. The CDR3 sequence is 14 residues long. CDR3 sequence: CASSPRQGTYEQYF. DNA for the CDR3: TGTGCCAGCAGCCCCCGACAGGGAACCTACGAGCAGTACTTC. The whole variable domain, remainder taken from reference TRBV9 and TRBJ2-7, is DSGVTQTPKHLITATGQRVTLRCSPRSGDLSVYWYQQSLDQGLQFLIQYYNGEERAKGNILERFSAQQFPDLHSELNLSSLELGDSALYFCASSPRQGTYEQYFGPGTRLTVT.

J is TRBJ2-1 and V is TRBV5-1; 9 bases are a match to TRBD2. J lost 1 base, V lost 1 base, and 3 bases had no gene match. The CDR3 is 16 amino acids. Per the germline V gene, CDR1 is SGHRS and CDR2 is YFSETQ. CDR3 sequence: CASSLRLAGSYNEQFF. The DNA of the CDR3 is TGCGCCAGCAGCTTGAGGCTAGCGGGGTCCTACAATGAGCAGTTCTTC.

The chain has TRBV7-2 and TRBJ2-2; the match to TRBD1 covers 8 bases. The V gene end was trimmed by 6 bases and the J gene end by 5 bases; junction bases not matched to a gene: 14. The CDR3 length is 17 residues. In germline, CDR1 is SGHTA, CDR2 FQGNSA. The CDR3: CASRRKPGRDRTGELFF. The DNA for the CDR3 is TGTGCCAGCAGGCGAAAACCGGGGCGGGACAGGACCGGGGAGCTGTTTTTT.

The rearrangement joins TRBV2 to TRBJ2-1; 11 nucleotides line up with TRBD2. V lost 6 bases to trimming and J lost 4 bases; unmatched junction nucleotides: 2. Germline V CDR1 and CDR2: SNHLY, FYNNEI. The length of the CDR3 is 14 residues. The CDR3 region has the DNA TGTGCCAGCAGGGGGACTAGCGGTTACAATGAGCAGTTCTTC. Its protein product is CASRGTSGYNEQFF.

The CDR3 region is CASSLSSGTNEKLFF. The CDR3 DNA reads as TGTGCCAGCAGCTTATCAAGTGGGACTAATGAAAAACTGTTTTTT. The rearrangement uses TRBV7-9 and TRBJ1-4; no clear D gene. CDR1 SEHNR and CDR2 FQNEAQ come from the germline V gene (reference sequence). Trimming left V 2 bases short and J 2 bases short, with 9 bases between. The CDR3 is made up of 15 amino acids.

The rearrangement uses TRBV19 and TRBJ2-5; 11 bases map to TRBD2. The junction had 8 bases not matched to a gene; V was cut back by 5 bases and J by 3 bases. The CDR3 is made up of 16 amino acids. Per the germline V gene, CDR1 is LNHDA and CDR2 is SQIVND (reference sequence). The DNA for the CDR3 is TGTGCCAGTAGTTCTCACTGGGGACTAGCGGAAGAGACCCAGTACTTC. It codes for CASSSHWGLAEETQYF.

This rearrangement joins TRBV15 to TRBJ1-4; D possibly corresponds to TRBD1 (5 bases). Deletions cut 5 bases from V and 0 bases from J, with 10 bases between. This CDR3 is built from 15 residues. Germline CDR1 is LNHNV and CDR2 is YYDKDF (reference sequence). In DNA form, the CDR3 reads TGTGCCACCAGCGCACTAGGGGCAACTAATGAAAAACTGTTTTTT. Amino acid sequence: CATSALGATNEKLFF.

The rearrangement uses TRBV28 and TRBJ1-5, with a tentative D call TRBD1 (5 bases). The germline V gene has CDR1 MDHEN and CDR2 SYDVKM. Between the trimmed V and J ends, which lost 5 bases and 9 bases, there was a span of 23 bases. This CDR3 is built from 16 residues. CDR3: CASSAIWMSPRGPQHF. DNA of the CDR3: TGTGCCAGCAGTGCCATATGGATGTCCCCGAGGGGGCCCCAGCATTTT. Filled out from reference TRBV28 and TRBJ1-5, the complete variable domain reads DVKVTQSSRYLVKRTGEKVFLECVQDMDHENMFWYRQDPGLGLRLIYFSYDVKMKEKGDIPEGYSVSREKKERFSLILESASTNQTSMYLCASSAIWMSPRGPQHFGDGTRLSIL.

This clone was seen a few times. DNA of the CDR3: TGTGCCAGCTCACCACCTGGCCGCCTCACAGATACGCAGTATTTT. It codes for CASSPPGRLTDTQYF. This chain uses TRBV18 with TRBJ2-3; D remains unclear. Germline V lookup: CDR1 KGHSH, CDR2 LQKENI. The V and J ends lost 0 bases and 2 bases respectively, with 9 bases between them. CDR3 length: 15 amino acids.

This chain uses TRBV6-6 with TRBJ1-6; 7 bases align to TRBD1. Germline CDR1 MNHNY, CDR2 SVGAGI (reference sequence). The CDR3 sequence is 14 residues long. V was pared by 7 bases and J by 7 bases, with 7 bases of the junction left unmatched. As DNA, the CDR3 is TGTGCCAGCAATCCACAGGGGACAAATTCACCCCTCCACTTT. Its protein is CASNPQGTNSPLHF.

The CDR3 DNA reads TGTGCCAGCAGTGAAGCGATTCCAGGGACGCAGTATTTT. Amino acid sequence: CASSEAIPGTQYF. This chain connects TRBV2 to TRBJ2-3, with D perhaps TRBD1 (5 bases). Germline values: CDR1 SNHLY, CDR2 FYNNEI. The CDR3 length is 13 residues. The V end lost 0 bases, the J end lost 9 bases, and 10 bases lay between the germline ends.

The gene calls are TRBV7-3 and TRBJ1-1, with a possible D match to TRBD1 (5 bases). The V and J ends lost 5 bases and 4 bases respectively, with 20 bases between them. This CDR3 has 16 amino acids. Germline V gene sequence: CDR1 SGHTA, CDR2 FQGTGA. The CDR3 loop is CASSHLGPQGSTEAFF. In DNA form, the CDR3 reads TGTGCCAGCAGCCACCTGGGCCCCCAGGGTAGCACTGAAGCTTTCTTT.

This clone was counted once. The V and J genes are TRBV10-3 and TRBJ2-7; TRBD2 agrees at 7 bases. This CDR3 has 13 residues. Germline values: CDR1 ENHRY, CDR2 SYGVKD. J lost 6 bases, V lost 10 bases, and 12 bases had no gene match. CDR3 sequence reads: CATAGTPGGEQYF. The CDR3 nucleotides read TGTGCCACGGCCGGGACTCCGGGGGGCGAGCAGTACTTC.

The rearrangement joins TRBV19 to TRBJ2-5; tentatively, D is TRBD1 or TRBD2 (7 bases each). Germline loops: CDR1 LNHDA, CDR2 SQIVND (reference sequence). V was pared by 5 bases and J by 7 bases, with 32 bases between. CDR3 size: 19 residues. The CDR3 here is CASSYDYGGQGEECGTQYF. Written as DNA, the CDR3 is TGTGCCAGTAGTTATGATTACGGGGGGCAGGGGGAGGAATGTGGGACCCAGTACTTC.

V usage is TRBV14 and J usage is TRBJ2-1; D assignment may be TRBD1 or TRBD2 (5 bases each). This CDR3 has 15 amino acids. Trimming took off 0 bases at V and 6 bases at J, with 12 bases between the two ends. Germline V gene sequence: CDR1 SGHDN, CDR2 FVKESK. CDR3 bases: TGTGCCAGCAGCCAAGAGAGGGGCTACCTCAATGAGCAGTTCTTC. Protein: CASSQERGYLNEQFF. Full variable domain (remainder filled in from reference TRBV14 and TRBJ2-1): EAGVTQFPSHSVIEKGQTVTLRCDPISGHDNLYWYRRVMGKEIKFLLHFVKESKQDESGMPNNRFLAERTGGTYSTLKVQPAELEDSGVYFCASSQERGYLNEQFFGPGTRLTVL.

The chain couples TRBV7-9 to TRBJ2-7, with 11 bases fitting TRBD2. V shed 7 bases and J 7 bases; nucleotides not matched to a gene: 9. The germline CDR1 and CDR2 sequences are SEHNR and FQNEAQ (reference sequence). The length of the CDR3 is 14 residues. CDR3 nucleotides: TGTGCCAGCAACCCTAGCGGGAGGCTGCGGGAGCAGTACTTC. This encodes CASNPSGRLREQYF.

This clone was observed once. The chain is built from TRBV30 and TRBJ1-1, with D possibly matching TRBD1 (6 bases). The V and J ends lost 2 bases and 4 bases respectively, with 14 bases between them. Germline CDR1 GTSNPN, CDR2 SVGIG (reference sequence). The CDR3 covers 14 residues. DNA for the CDR3: TGTGCCTGGAGTCTGGGGGGCCCGAGCACTGAAGCTTTCTTT. This encodes CAWSLGGPSTEAFF.

The chain carries TRBV27 and TRBJ2-1; 7 nucleotides agree with TRBD2. Trimming removed 1 base from V and 4 bases from J; junction bases left unmatched: 13. This CDR3 is built from 18 residues. Germline CDR1 MNHEY, CDR2 SMNVEV (reference sequence). The CDR3 nucleotides are TGTGCCAGCAGTTTATGGGCGGGAGCCTTCGGGGGTTACAATGAGCAGTTCTTC. Residues: CASSLWAGAFGGYNEQFF.

This chain links TRBV4-1 with TRBJ1-1; D might be TRBD1 (6 bases). Germline V lookup: CDR1 MGHRA, CDR2 YSYEKL. V was pared by 3 bases and J by 0 bases, with 20 bases between. The CDR3 has 18 amino acids. The CDR3 spells CASSHPGPQGRVNTEAFF. CDR3 bases: TGCGCCAGCAGCCACCCAGGGCCACAGGGCAGGGTGAACACTGAAGCTTTCTTT.

In the case of this clone: The identical CDR3 is also encoded by other nucleotide sequences in the sample. The gene calls are TRBV5-6 and TRBJ2-5, with no clear D. The CDR3 covers 12 residues. The germline V and J ends were trimmed by 1 base and 4 bases, with 5 bases remaining between them. From germline, CDR1 is SGHDT and CDR2 YYEEEE. CDR3 residues: CASSLRRETQYF. Here the CDR3 DNA reads TGTGCCAGCAGCTTGAGGAGAGAGACCCAGTACTTC.